This T cell receptor (beta chain) comes out of a study of T cell changes during pregnancy in multiple sclerosis. Germline CDR1 reads MGHRA; CDR2 reads YSYEKL. With V trimmed by 4 bases and J by 4 bases, 13 bases remained unmatched. The CDR3 covers 17 residues. TCRdb's copy holds only in-frame clones and misses some; the assay was immunoSEQ multiplex PCR. This sample has under 100,000 clones, with 85% to 95% found just once. This TCR was recovered from a female donor in good health, enrolled as a control in a pregnancy study. The chain combines TRBV4-1 with TRBJ1-2; TRBD1 matches at 9 bases. The material sequenced was peripheral blood, taken in the first trimester of pregnancy. The CDR3 nucleotides are TGCGCCAGCAGCCCAGCGGGACAGGGTCCCCCAAGCTATGGCTACACCTTC. Encoded protein: CASSPAGQGPPSYGYTF.